The rows below give T cell receptor beta chains drawn from one sample of a study of CD8 T cells in ankylosing spondylitis. TCRdb ran MiXCR on the 5' RACE reads and lists one entry per CDR3 protein. The sample lists approximately 540,000 distinct CDR3 sequences, roughly 13% seen once, with over 6.5% in the top ten. The sample was blood, either unsorted or a sorted T cell fraction (not recorded which). These receptors all come from a male donor with ankylosing spondylitis. Each CDR3 is given with its conserved first and last residue. Each record gives: J gene, clone size, D gene, V gene, CDR3 protein, CDR3 DNA. The D gene is left open where the match is weak. A row's size may be missing; if present it is once, few, many or a size class.

TRBJ2-7 many . TRBV7-9 CASSLARGEQYF TGTGCCAGCAGCTTAGCCCGGGGCGAGCAGTACTTC
TRBJ1-1 few . TRBV25-1 CASSEYRGTEAFF TGTGCCAGCAGTGAATATCGAGGGACTGAAGCTTTCTTT
TRBJ2-1 . . TRBV25-1 CASSGSGRGEFNEQFF TGTGCCAGCAGTGGGTCAGGCAGGGGAGAGTTCAATGAGCAGTTCTTC
TRBJ2-3 few . TRBV7-8 CASSSSGWTADTQYF TGTGCCAGCAGCAGTAGCGGCTGGACCGCAGATACGCAGTATTTT
TRBJ2-1 . TRBD1 TRBV7-2 CASSLLGGEINEQFF TGTGCCAGCAGCTTACTAGGGGGCGAGATCAATGAGCAGTTCTTC
TRBJ1-4 . . TRBV27 CASSFGRNNEKLFF TGTGCCAGCAGTTTCGGCAGAAATAATGAAAAACTGTTTTTT
TRBJ2-1 many . TRBV3-1 CASSRQRADNEQFF TGTGCCAGCAGCCGACAAAGAGCGGACAATGAGCAGTTCTTC
TRBJ2-3 . . TRBV27 CASSWSGLSTDTQYF TGTGCCAGCAGCTGGAGCGGGCTTAGCACAGATACGCAGTATTTT
TRBJ1-2 . TRBD1 TRBV29-1 CSVLTGFGGYTF TGCAGCGTCCTGACAGGGTTCGGTGGCTACACCTTC
TRBJ2-1 . . TRBV9 CASSVSMEPSDYNEQFF TGTGCCAGCAGCGTATCCATGGAACCGTCGGACTACAATGAGCAGTTCTTC
TRBJ2-1 . . TRBV19 CASSRGMYNEQFF TGTGCCAGTAGTCGAGGAATGTACAATGAGCAGTTCTTC
TRBJ2-1 few . TRBV12-3/TRBV12-4 CASSFKGGSGFF TGTGCCAGCAGCTTCAAGGGGGGAAGCGGGTTCTTC
TRBJ2-6 few . TRBV14 CASSQETVTLSTGANVLTF TGTGCCAGCAGCCAAGAGACAGTAACCCTCTCTACTGGGGCCAACGTCCTGACTTTC
TRBJ2-1 . TRBD2 TRBV7-9 CASSLAVLAGHNEQFF TGTGCCAGCAGCTTAGCGGTCCTAGCGGGGCACAATGAGCAGTTCTTC
TRBJ2-2 many . TRBV12-3/TRBV12-4 CASSPQGGSNTGELFF TGTGCCAGCAGCCCCCAGGGCGGGTCGAACACCGGGGAGCTGTTTTTT
TRBJ1-5 . TRBD1 TRBV6-1 CASSGGQGFLPQHF TGTGCCAGCAGTGGGGGACAGGGTTTTTTGCCCCAGCATTTT
TRBJ2-7 . . TRBV5-1 CASSLLKDGDEQYF TGCGCCAGCAGCCTACTTAAGGACGGAGACGAGCAGTACTTC
TRBJ2-7 few . TRBV5-1 CASRGQGSVYEQYF TGCGCCAGCAGGGGCCAGGGATCGGTTTACGAGCAGTACTTC
TRBJ2-5 . TRBD1 TRBV9 CASSVDRGETQYF TGTGCCAGCAGCGTTGACAGGGGGGAGACCCAGTACTTC
TRBJ2-1 many . TRBV4-1 CASSQRGSSYNEQFF TGCGCCAGCAGCCAGCGGGGAAGCTCCTACAATGAGCAGTTCTTC
TRBJ2-1 few TRBD2 TRBV10-3 CAIRSGGWDNEQFF TGTGCCATCAGGAGCGGGGGGTGGGACAATGAGCAGTTCTTC
TRBJ1-2 . . TRBV7-9 CASSLAGTGSGYTF TGTGCCAGCAGCTTAGCAGGGACGGGTTCCGGCTACACCTTC
TRBJ2-1 . . TRBV15 CATSRDWTTFAYNEQFF TGTGCCACCAGCAGAGATTGGACTACCTTCGCCTACAATGAGCAGTTCTTC
TRBJ2-1 few . TRBV24-1 CATSDLGNEQFF TGTGCCACCAGTGATTTGGGCAATGAGCAGTTCTTC